This T cell receptor beta chain was captured in a study of cytomegalovirus exposure and HLA in healthy donors. Across the study: Both the roughly 120 validation repertoires and the approximately 700 first-cohort repertoires used the same platform, as reported by a later analysis.

V was pared by 4 bases and J by 5 bases, with 18 bases between. The CDR3 runs to 16 residues. Per germline, CDR1 SGHVS and CDR2 FNYEAQ. The table came from immunoSEQ multiplex PCR; TCRdb's copy has only in-frame clones and leaves some out. The data show 100,000 to 120,000 clones, with approximately 89% seen just once and 1.9% held by the top ten. The donors were members of the validation cohort comprising some 130 subjects, separate from the approximately 700-subject first cohort. Overall study results and limits: It was 150 to 200 TCR beta chains that were listed as cytomegalovirus-associated.

Concerning this clone: Antigen: not known.

This TCR was sampled from a woman younger than 30 in good health and CMV-seronegative. The sequenced material came from PBMCs. The chain is built from TRBV7-6 and TRBJ1-3; a weak D match, TRBD1 (5 bases). This CDR3 is CASSSSAGAGRNTIYF. CDR3 sequence (DNA): TGTGCCAGCAGCTCTTCCGCTGGGGCAGGGAGAAACACCATATATTTT.